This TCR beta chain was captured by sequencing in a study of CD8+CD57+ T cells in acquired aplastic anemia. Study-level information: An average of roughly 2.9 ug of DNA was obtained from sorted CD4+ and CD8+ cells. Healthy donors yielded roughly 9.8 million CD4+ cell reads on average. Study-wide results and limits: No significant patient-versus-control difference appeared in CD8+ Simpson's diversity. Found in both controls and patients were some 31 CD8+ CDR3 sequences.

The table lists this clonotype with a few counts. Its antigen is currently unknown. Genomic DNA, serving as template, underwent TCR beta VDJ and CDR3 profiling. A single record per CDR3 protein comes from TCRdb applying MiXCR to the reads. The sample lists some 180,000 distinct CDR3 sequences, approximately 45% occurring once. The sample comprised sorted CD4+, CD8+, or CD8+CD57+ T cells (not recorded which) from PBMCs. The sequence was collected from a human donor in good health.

CDR3 residues: CSASAGDYNEQFF. The CDR3 DNA reads TGCAGTGCTTCAGCGGGAGACTACAATGAGCAGTTCTTC. The rearrangement uses TRBV20-1 and TRBJ2-1; 8 nucleotides align to TRBD2. With V trimmed by 5 bases and J by 3 bases, 3 bases remained unmatched. Germline V gene sequence: CDR1 DFQATT, CDR2 SNEGSKA (reference sequence). The CDR3 is 13 residues long.